What follows are 16 T cell receptor beta chains derived from one specimen sequenced in a study of blood T cell repertoires in COVID-19. The repertoire was sequenced with immunoSEQ multiplex PCR; TCRdb's copy has only in-frame clones and lacks some. The sample has nearly 400,000 clones, roughly 90% seen once; the top ten hold about 1.8%. Material for sequencing was PBMCs or T cells enriched from blood (not recorded which). These receptors all stem from a woman aged 25 to 39 who had recovered from COVID-19.

The chain joins TRBV11-2 to TRBJ2-1; D remains ambiguous. Germline-derived CDR1 and CDR2 are SGHAT and FQNNGV. Trimming cost V 0 bases and J 13 bases, with 13 bases left between them. The length of the CDR3 is 13 residues. CDR3 sequence (DNA): TGTGCCAGCAGCTTAGATCAGGCCCGGCTACAGTTCTTC. Translated: CASSLDQARLQFF.

The rearrangement uses TRBV27 and TRBJ2-5; 7 nucleotides line up with TRBD2. This CDR3 has 13 amino acids. V trimming: 4 bases; J trimming: 14 bases; junction bases outside the gene matches: 13. The V gene's germline CDR1 is MNHEY and CDR2 SMNVEV (reference sequence). For the CDR3, the DNA is TGTGCCAGCAGTTCCCTTACCTCGGGAGGTGCATACTTC. Translated, it gives CASSSLTSGGAYF.

This rearrangement joins TRBV6-1 to TRBJ2-2; D is undetermined. V lost 0 bases and J lost 8, with 7 bases in between. Germline values: CDR1 MNHNS, CDR2 SASEGT. CDR3 length: 13 amino acids. The CDR3 spells CASSEALEGELFF. In nucleotides, the CDR3 is TGTGCCAGCAGTGAAGCGCTCGAGGGGGAGCTGTTTTTT.

This rearrangement joins TRBV10-3 to TRBJ2-2; 11 nucleotides match TRBD2. The germline V gene encodes CDR1 ENHRY and CDR2 SYGVKD. Germline trimming cut 6 bases from V and 2 bases from J; bases unmatched to any gene: 5. The length of the CDR3 is 16 residues. CDR3 nucleotides: TGTGCCATCAGATACACTAGCGGGGGAAACACCGGGGAGCTGTTTTTT. Its translation: CAIRYTSGGNTGELFF.

The table lists this clone with a few counts. This same CDR3 is encoded by further DNA sequences in the sample. This chain connects TRBV4-2 to TRBJ1-1, with TRBD1 as a possible D gene (5 bases). The CDR3 length is 13 residues. V was pared by 8 bases and J by 1 base, with 11 bases between. The germline gives CDR1 LGHNA, CDR2 YNFKEQ. CDR3 loop: CASDATGNTEAFF. The CDR3 DNA follows: TGTGCCAGCGACGCTACAGGGAACACTGAAGCTTTCTTT.

The chain carries TRBV11-2 and TRBJ1-1; 8 nucleotides agree with TRBD1. Trimming took 3 bases from V and 5 from J; bases not matched to a gene: 5. This CDR3 is built from 14 residues. The germline V gene encodes CDR1 SGHAT and CDR2 FQNNGV. DNA of the CDR3: TGTGCCAGCAGCTTCCAGGGGGCAGGGACTGAAGCTTTCTTT. It is translated as CASSFQGAGTEAFF.

This clone showed up just a few times. This chain uses TRBV28 with TRBJ2-2; perhaps TRBD1 as D (5 bases). The germline V gene has CDR1 MDHEN and CDR2 SYDVKM. V lost 6 bases and J 2 bases, leaving 16 bases between the germline ends. The CDR3 spans 16 residues. CDR3 coding DNA: TGTGCCAGCAGAACTGCTCAGGGAAGCAACACCGGGGAGCTGTTTTTT. The encoded protein is CASRTAQGSNTGELFF.

The genes are TRBV30 and TRBJ1-3, with TRBD1 matching over 8 bases. From germline, CDR1 is GTSNPN and CDR2 SVGIG (reference sequence). The ends lost 0 bases at V and 0 bases at J; junction bases unmatched: 4. The CDR3 runs 16 residues. This CDR3 reads CAWSVGTGSSGNTIYF. The CDR3, as DNA: TGTGCCTGGAGTGTAGGGACAGGAAGCTCTGGAAACACCATATATTTT.

The chain joins TRBV7-9 to TRBJ2-1, with TRBD1 identical over 7 bases. The J segment lost 4 bases and the V segment lost 5 bases, leaving 2 bases of the junction unmatched. The germline CDR1 and CDR2 sequences are SEHNR and FQNEAQ (reference sequence). CDR3 size: 13 residues. The CDR3 DNA reads as TGTGCCAGCAGCCAGGGGGTTTACAATGAGCAGTTCTTC. It codes for CASSQGVYNEQFF.

The CDR3 loop reads CATSELEDVTDTQYF. DNA of the CDR3: TGTGCCACCAGTGAACTAGAGGACGTGACAGATACGCAGTATTTT. V and J are TRBV24-1 and TRBJ2-3; a weak D match, TRBD2 (5 bases). CDR1 and CDR2 from the germline V gene are KGHDR and SFDVKD. The CDR3 is 15 amino acids. Trimming took 4 bases from V and 3 from J, leaving 13 bases between them.

The chain recombines TRBV4-1 with TRBJ1-1; no firm D call. The V end was cut by 4 bases, the J end by 0 bases, with 15 bases between. Germline values: CDR1 MGHRA, CDR2 YSYEKL. This CDR3 region has 16 residues. The CDR3: CASSLYWAQMNTEAFF. DNA for the CDR3: TGCGCCAGCAGCCTCTATTGGGCACAAATGAACACTGAAGCTTTCTTT.

The chain recombines TRBV19 with TRBJ1-1; 7 nucleotides align to TRBD1. The CDR3 length is 16 residues. CDR1 and CDR2 from the germline V gene are LNHDA and SQIVND (reference sequence). V shed 4 bases and J 2 bases; nucleotides not matched to a gene: 10. The CDR3 DNA follows: TGTGCCAGTAGTAGAAGCTCCGGGACAGTCAACACTGAAGCTTTCTTT. It yields the protein CASSRSSGTVNTEAFF.

This sequence joins TRBV18 and TRBJ2-7; D ambiguous. V was cut by 0 bases and J by 2 bases, with 8 bases left in between. Germline V gene sequence: CDR1 KGHSH, CDR2 LQKENI. The CDR3 extends over 14 amino acids. The CDR3 is CASSPPGFPYEQYF. The CDR3 region has the DNA TGTGCCAGCTCACCACCCGGGTTTCCCTACGAGCAGTACTTC.

This clone was seen only a few times. The chain joins TRBV2 to TRBJ2-2; D ambiguous. The ends were cut back, 1 base at V and 1 base at J, with 7 bases in the middle. From germline, CDR1 is SNHLY and CDR2 FYNNEI. The CDR3 covers 15 residues. CDR3 in DNA: TGTGCCAGCAGTGAAGTCGCCAGGAACACCGGGGAGCTGTTTTTT. It codes for CASSEVARNTGELFF. The complete variable domain, with remaining parts taken from reference TRBV2 and TRBJ2-2, reads EPEVTQTPSHQVTQMGQEVILRCVPISNHLYFYWYRQILGQKVEFLVSFYNNEISEKSEIFDDQFSVERPDGSNFTLKIRSTKLEDSAMYFCASSEVARNTGELFFGEGSRLTVL.

The rearrangement links TRBV5-1 to TRBJ1-6; a possible D gene is TRBD1 (6 bases). The V end was cut by 1 base, the J end by 8 bases, with 13 bases between. There are 15 residues in the CDR3. Germline V CDR1 and CDR2: SGHRS, YFSETQ. CDR3 protein: CASSLRGNRDSPLHF. The CDR3 DNA reads as TGCGCCAGCAGCTTGAGGGGCAACAGGGATTCACCCCTCCACTTT.

V is TRBV11-2 and J is TRBJ2-7; D is uncertain. The CDR3 spans 14 residues. Trimming shortened V by 4 bases and J by 4 bases, and 14 bases separated the two germline ends. Germline-derived CDR1 and CDR2 are SGHAT and FQNNGV. CDR3 in DNA: TGTGCCAGCAGCTCCCTGACTGAGTCTTACGAGCAGTACTTC. It is translated as CASSSLTESYEQYF.